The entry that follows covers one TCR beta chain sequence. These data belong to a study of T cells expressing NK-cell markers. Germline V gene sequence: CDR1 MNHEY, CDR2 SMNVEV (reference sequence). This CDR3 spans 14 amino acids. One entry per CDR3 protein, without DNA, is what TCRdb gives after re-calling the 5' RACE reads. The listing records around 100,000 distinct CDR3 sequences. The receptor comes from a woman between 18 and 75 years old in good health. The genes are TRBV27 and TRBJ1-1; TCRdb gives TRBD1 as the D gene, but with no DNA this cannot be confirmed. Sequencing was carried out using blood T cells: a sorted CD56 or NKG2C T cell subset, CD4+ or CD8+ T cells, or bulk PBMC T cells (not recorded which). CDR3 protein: CASSLFRGRTEAFF.